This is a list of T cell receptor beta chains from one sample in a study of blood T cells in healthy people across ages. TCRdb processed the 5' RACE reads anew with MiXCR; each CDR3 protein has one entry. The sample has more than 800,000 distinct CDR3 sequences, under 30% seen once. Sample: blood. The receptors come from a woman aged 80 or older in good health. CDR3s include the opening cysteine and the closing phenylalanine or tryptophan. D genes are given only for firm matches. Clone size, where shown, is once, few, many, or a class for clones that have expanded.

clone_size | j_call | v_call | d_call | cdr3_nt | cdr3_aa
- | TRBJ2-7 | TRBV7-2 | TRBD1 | TGTGCCAGCAGCCCGCCGGGACAGGGGTTTCAAACCCAGTACTTC | CASSPPGQGFQTQYF
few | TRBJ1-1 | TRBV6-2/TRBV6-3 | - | TGTGCCAGCAGTGGCCCGGGGGGGGTTAGCACTGAAGCTTTCTTT | CASSGPGGVSTEAFF
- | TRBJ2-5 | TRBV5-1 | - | TGCGCCAGCAGCAAGGGTACGGGGCCCTACACCCAAGAGACCCAGTACTTC | CASSKGTGPYTQETQYF
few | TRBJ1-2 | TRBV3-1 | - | TGTGCCAGCAGCGAAAGTCTTGCAGGGGATGGCTACACCTTC | CASSESLAGDGYTF
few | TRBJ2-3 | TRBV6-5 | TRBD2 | TGTGCCAGCAGTTACGGGGGGGAGTCAGATACGCAGTATTTT | CASSYGGESDTQYF
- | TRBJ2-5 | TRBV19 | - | TGTGCCAGTAGTAGGAGGGACAAGGGAAGAGAGGAGACCCAGTACTTC | CASSRRDKGREETQYF
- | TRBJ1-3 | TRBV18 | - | TGTGCCAGCTCACCGCAACTACAGGGCCCTGGAAACACCATATATTTT | CASSPQLQGPGNTIYF
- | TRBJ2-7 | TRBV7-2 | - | TGTGCCAGCAGCACCAGCGACTGGACACCGAAAACCTACGAGCAGTACTTC | CASSTSDWTPKTYEQYF
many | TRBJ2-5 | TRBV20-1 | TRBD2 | TGCAGTGCTATCGGTACTAGCGGGGGGCGATTAAAGACCCAGTACTTC | CSAIGTSGGRLKTQYF
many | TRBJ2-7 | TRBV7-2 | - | TGTGCCAGCAGCATATCCGGGACATCTCCTACCGAGCAGTACTTC | CASSISGTSPTEQYF
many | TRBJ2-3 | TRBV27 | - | TGTGCCAAGCCCCACACAGATACGCAGTATTTT | CAKPHTDTQYF
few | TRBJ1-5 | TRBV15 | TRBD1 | TGTGCCACCAGCCGAGGCCGGACAGGGAGCAATCAGCCCCAGCATTTT | CATSRGRTGSNQPQHF
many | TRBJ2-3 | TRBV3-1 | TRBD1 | TGTGCCAGCAGCCCCGGGACAGGGGTGGATACGCAGTATTTT | CASSPGTGVDTQYF
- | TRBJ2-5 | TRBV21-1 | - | TGTGCCAGAGTCGGCAGGGAGATAGAGACCCAGTACTTC | CARVGREIETQYF
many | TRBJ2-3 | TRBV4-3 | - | TGCGCCAGCAGCCAAGGGTCGAAGGCGCAGTATTTT | CASSQGSKAQYF
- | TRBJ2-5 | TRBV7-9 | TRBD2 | TGTGCCAGCAGCCTAGCGGAGGGGTACCAAGAGACCCAGTACTTC | CASSLAEGYQETQYF
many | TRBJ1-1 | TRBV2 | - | TGTGCCAGCACCCTTAGAGCAGAAGCTTTCTTT | CASTLRAEAFF
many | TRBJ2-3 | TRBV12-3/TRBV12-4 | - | TGTGCCAGCAGTTTCGGCAGACCGAGCGCAGATACGCAGTATTTT | CASSFGRPSADTQYF
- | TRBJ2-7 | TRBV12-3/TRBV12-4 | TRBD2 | TGTGCCAGCAGTTCAAGACTAGCGGGGACTCATGACTACGAGCAGTACTTC | CASSSRLAGTHDYEQYF
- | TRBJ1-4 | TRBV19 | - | TGTGCCAGTAGCGCCCGGGGAAAGAAGACAACTAATGAAAAACTGTTTTTT | CASSARGKKTTNEKLFF
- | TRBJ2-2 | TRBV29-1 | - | TGCAGCGCCGTCAGGGGGGTGAACACCGGGAAGCGGTTTTTT | CSAVRGVNTGKRFF
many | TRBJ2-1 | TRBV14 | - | TGTGCCACCCAGCGACTTGGCTACAATGAGCAGTTCTTC | CATQRLGYNEQFF
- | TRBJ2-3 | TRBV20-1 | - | TGCAGTGCCCCGGGGTTTCCTGGCACCGATACGCAGTATTTT | CSAPGFPGTDTQYF
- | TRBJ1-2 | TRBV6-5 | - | TGTGCCAGCAGTTACAGCAGGGCTGGTGGCTACACCTTC | CASSYSRAGGYTF
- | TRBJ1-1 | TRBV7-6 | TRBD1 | TGTGACAGCAGCTTAACTACAGGGGCGAACACTGAAGCTTTCTTT | CDSSLTTGANTEAFF
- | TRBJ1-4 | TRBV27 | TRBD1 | TGTGCCAGCAGGGACGGGGACAGGTATAATGAAAAACGGTTTTTT | CASRDGDRYNEKRFF
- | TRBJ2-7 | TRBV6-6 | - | TGTGCCAGCAGTCAACTTTTGGAAGGACCCTACGAGCAGTACTTC | CASSQLLEGPYEQYF
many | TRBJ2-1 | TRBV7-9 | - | TGTGCCAGCAGCCCGTTTTCCGGGTATGAGCAGTTCTTC | CASSPFSGYEQFF
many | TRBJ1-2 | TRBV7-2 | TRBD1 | TGTGCCAGCAGCTCGAACAGGGGGCGCAACTATGGCTACACCTTC | CASSSNRGRNYGYTF
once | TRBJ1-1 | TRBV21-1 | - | TGTGCCAGCAGCAAAGGTGTTGGGAAAGCTTTCTTT | CASSKGVGKAFF
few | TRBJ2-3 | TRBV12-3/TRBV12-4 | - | TGTGCCAGAGTGCGCGCAGATACGCAGTATTTT | CARVRADTQYF
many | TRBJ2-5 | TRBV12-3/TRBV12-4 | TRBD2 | TGTGCCAGCAGAAGGACTAGCGGGGGGGAGACCCAGTACTTC | CASRRTSGGETQYF
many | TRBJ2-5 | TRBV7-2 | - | TGTGCCAGCAGCTTAAGCCCCTATACTAACAACCAAGAGACCCAGTACTTC | CASSLSPYTNNQETQYF
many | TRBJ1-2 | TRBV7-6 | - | TGTGCCAGCAGCTTAGGTTTCAGGGGCTATGGCTACACCTTC | CASSLGFRGYGYTF
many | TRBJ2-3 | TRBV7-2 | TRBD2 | TGTGCCAGCAGCTTACAGCGGGGGCAAACAGATACGCAGTATTTT | CASSLQRGQTDTQYF
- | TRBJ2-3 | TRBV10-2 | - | TGCGCCAGCACCGTCGCGGCCGGGGATACGCAGTATTTT | CASTVAAGDTQYF
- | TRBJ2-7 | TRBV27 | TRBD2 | TGCGCCAGCAGTTTAGGTCTAGCGGGGAACAGCAGACAATACGAGCAGTACTTC | CASSLGLAGNSRQYEQYF
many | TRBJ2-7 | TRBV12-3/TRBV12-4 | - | TGTGCCAGCAGCAAGGAAGAGGGAACCTACGAGCAGTACTTC | CASSKEEGTYEQYF
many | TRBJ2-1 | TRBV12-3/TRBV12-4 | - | TGTGCCAGCAGTCCAGGGGATTTCGCCTACAATGAGCAGTTCTTC | CASSPGDFAYNEQFF
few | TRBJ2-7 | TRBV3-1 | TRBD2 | TGTGCCAGCAGCCACACCCGGGGGGTCCTCCACAATGAGCAGTACTTC | CASSHTRGVLHNEQYF
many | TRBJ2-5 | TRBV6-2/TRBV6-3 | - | TGTGCCAGCAGCCGACACAGAGGTCAAGAGACCCAGTACTTC | CASSRHRGQETQYF
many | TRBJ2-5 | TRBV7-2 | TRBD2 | TGTGCCAGCACCTCCGGGGGGGCGGAGACCCAGTACTTC | CASTSGGAETQYF
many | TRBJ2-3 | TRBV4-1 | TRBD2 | TGCGCCAGCAGCCAGGCGGAGGGACTAGCGTCGGGAGATACGCAGTATTTT | CASSQAEGLASGDTQYF